The rows below give T cell receptor beta chains drawn from one sample of a study of beta chain features in type 1 diabetes. Measured with immunoSEQ multiplex PCR; TCRdb has only the in-frame clones, and not every one. The sample carries about 120,000 clones, about 16% recorded once. Sample: central memory CD4+ T cells from blood. These receptors were obtained from a man aged 25-40 years with type 1 diabetes. CDR3s include the opening cysteine and the closing phenylalanine or tryptophan. The D gene is left open where the match is weak.

TRBV7-7	14	TRBJ2-5	.	CASSRTGFQETQYF
TRBV7-3	15	TRBJ2-7	TRBD1	CASSLTGTGPNEQYF
TRBV18	13	TRBJ2-1	.	CASSPPGYNEQFF
TRBV15	14	TRBJ1-5	.	CATSRVGGKQPQHF
TRBV29-1	14	TRBJ1-2	.	CSVEKGTLAYGYTF
TRBV7-6	16	TRBJ2-1	.	CASSLAFPQGGNEQFF
TRBV19	17	TRBJ2-2	TRBD2	CASSIASGSGGTGELFF
TRBV6-6	12	TRBJ1-4	.	CASSPPEEKLFF
TRBV7-2	17	TRBJ1-5	.	CASTLVGRCLSNQPQHF
TRBV7-3	15	TRBJ2-1	.	CASSLQQSSYNEQFF
TRBV28	14	TRBJ1-6	.	CASSSPGVNSPLHF
TRBV4-3	15	TRBJ2-7	TRBD2	CASSQEWTSGARQYF